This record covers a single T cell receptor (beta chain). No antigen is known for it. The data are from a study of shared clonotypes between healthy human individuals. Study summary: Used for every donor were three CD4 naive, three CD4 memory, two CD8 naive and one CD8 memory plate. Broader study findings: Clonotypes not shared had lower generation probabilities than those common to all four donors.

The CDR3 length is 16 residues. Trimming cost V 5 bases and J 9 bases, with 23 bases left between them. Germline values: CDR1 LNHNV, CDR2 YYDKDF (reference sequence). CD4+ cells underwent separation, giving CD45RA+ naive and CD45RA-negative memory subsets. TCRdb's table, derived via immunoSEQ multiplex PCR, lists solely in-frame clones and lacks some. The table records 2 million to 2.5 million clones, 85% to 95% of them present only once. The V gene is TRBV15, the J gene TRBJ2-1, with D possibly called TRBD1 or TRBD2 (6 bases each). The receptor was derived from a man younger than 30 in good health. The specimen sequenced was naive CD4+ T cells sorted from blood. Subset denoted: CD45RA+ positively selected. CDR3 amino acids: CATSPPGAQISIEQFF. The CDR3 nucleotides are TGTGCCACCAGCCCCCCGGGGGCGCAAATATCTATTGAGCAGTTCTTC. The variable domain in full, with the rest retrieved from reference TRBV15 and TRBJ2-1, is DAMVIQNPRYQVTQFGKPVTLSCSQTLNHNVMYWYQQKSSQAPKLLFHYYDKDFNNEADTPDNFQSRRPNTSFCFLDIRSPGLGDTAMYLCATSPPGAQISIEQFFGPGTRLTVL.